Listed below are T cell receptor beta chains from one sample, sequenced in a study of blood T cells in healthy people across ages. TCRdb analysed the 5' RACE reads with MiXCR anew, one entry per CDR3 protein. This repertoire shows 1,500,000 or so distinct CDR3 sequences, approximately 60% found once; its top ten account for roughly 6.3%. The source material was blood. The receptors originated from a man aged 18 to 35 in good health. The CDR3 runs from the conserved cysteine through the conserved F or W. D genes are given only for firm matches. Rows may omit the clone size; those that give it use once, few, many or a size class.

>TRBV6-2/TRBV6-3|TRBJ2-3|-|-
CASYRTGTDTQYF
TGTGCCAGCTACAGGACGGGGACGGATACGCAGTATTTT
>TRBV18|TRBJ2-3|few|TRBD2
CASSGGLAGATDTQYF
TGTGCCAGCTCAGGAGGACTAGCGGGAGCGACAGATACGCAGTATTTT
>TRBV28|TRBJ1-1|-|-
CASIRGGKSTEAFF
TGTGCCAGCATACGGGGGGGGAAAAGCACTGAAGCTTTCTTT
>TRBV4-3|TRBJ2-7|few|-
CASSPTGATYEQYF
TGCGCCAGCAGCCCGACAGGCGCTACCTACGAGCAGTACTTC
>TRBV27|TRBJ2-7|-|TRBD1
CASGYRGSYEQYF
TGTGCCAGCGGATACAGGGGATCCTACGAGCAGTACTTC
>TRBV29-1|TRBJ1-2|once|-
CSVRQLYGYTF
TGCAGCGTCCGACAGCTATATGGCTACACCTTC
>TRBV12-3/TRBV12-4|TRBJ2-1|-|TRBD2
CASSQAGEGYNEQFF
TGTGCCAGCAGTCAAGCGGGGGAGGGGTACAATGAGCAGTTCTTC
>TRBV20-1|TRBJ1-1|-|-
CSARVSVPEAEAFF
TGCAGTGCTAGAGTGTCAGTGCCTGAGGCTGAAGCTTTCTTT
>TRBV7-2|TRBJ2-3|-|-
CASSFPQGSPQYF
TGTGCCAGCAGCTTCCCCCAAGGGTCACCGCAGTATTTT
>TRBV6-5|TRBJ2-7|-|-
CASVGANSYEQYF
TGTGCCAGCGTGGGCGCGAATTCCTACGAGCAGTACTTC
>TRBV12-3/TRBV12-4|TRBJ2-1|-|TRBD1
CASSLDRVPLNEQFF
TGTGCCAGCAGTTTGGACAGGGTCCCTCTCAATGAGCAGTTCTTC
>TRBV7-9|TRBJ1-4|few|-
CASSLDGQLLGKLFF
TGTGCCAGCAGCTTAGATGGACAGCTTCTAGGAAAACTGTTTTTT
>TRBV7-2|TRBJ2-3|-|-
CASSTLPRTDTQYF
TGTGCCAGCAGCACTTTACCACGCACAGATACGCAGTATTTT
>TRBV7-2|TRBJ2-1|-|TRBD2
CASSARGGLRTNEQFF
TGTGCCAGCAGCGCCCGCGGGGGGCTCCGTACAAATGAGCAGTTCTTC
>TRBV21-1|TRBJ1-4|few|-
CASSARRGGEKLFF
TGTGCCAGCAGCGCTCGACGGGGCGGGGAAAAACTGTTTTTT
>TRBV20-1|TRBJ2-7|-|TRBD1
CSARGDAPGQGREQYF
TGCAGTGCTAGAGGGGATGCTCCGGGACAGGGCCGCGAGCAGTACTTC
>TRBV2|TRBJ2-1|-|-
CASSQGRDVYNKQFF
TGTGCCAGCAGTCAGGGGCGGGATGTGTACAATAAGCAGTTCTTC
>TRBV12-3/TRBV12-4|TRBJ1-5|-|-
CASSSRVGQRQPQHF
TGTGCCAGCAGTTCCCGCGTGGGGCAGCGACAGCCCCAGCATTTT
>TRBV7-2|TRBJ2-4|few|-
CASSPTAQGQYF
TGTGCCAGCTCTCCGACTGCCCAGGGGCAGTACTTC
>TRBV20-1|TRBJ2-1|few|TRBD2
CSATAPGRSNEQFF
TGCAGTGCTACGGCACCCGGGAGGAGCAATGAGCAGTTCTTC
>TRBV7-2|TRBJ2-1|-|TRBD2
CASSSRSGGYWEKYEQFF
TGTGCCAGCAGCTCCCGGTCGGGGGGGTATTGGGAAAAATATGAGCAGTTCTTC
>TRBV7-9|TRBJ2-7|-|TRBD1
CASSLDRGLRDEQYF
TGTGCCAGCAGCTTAGATAGGGGGCTTCGGGACGAGCAGTACTTC
>TRBV11-2|TRBJ2-5|-|-
CASSGGTVGETQYF
TGTGCCAGCAGCGGAGGGACCGTGGGAGAGACCCAGTACTTC
>TRBV15|TRBJ2-1|few|TRBD2
CATSSPGTTTYNEQFF
TGTGCCACCAGCAGCCCCGGGACTACTACGTACAATGAGCAGTTCTTC
>TRBV20-1|TRBJ2-4|few|TRBD1
CSAPPTGPILIAKNIQYF
TGCAGTGCCCCGCCGACAGGGCCTATTCTAATAGCCAAAAACATTCAGTACTTC
>TRBV7-9|TRBJ2-7|-|TRBD2
CASSPGLAGAGFYEQYF
TGTGCCAGCAGCCCGGGACTAGCGGGGGCAGGCTTTTATGAGCAGTACTTC
>TRBV20-1|TRBJ2-5|-|TRBD2
CSAPARGGLHEQYF
TGCAGTGCCCCAGCACGGGGGGGCCTCCATGAGCAGTACTTC
>TRBV6-5|TRBJ2-1|-|TRBD2
CASRYGPGGLAVHEQFF
TGTGCCAGCAGATACGGACCGGGGGGACTAGCGGTCCATGAGCAGTTCTTC
>TRBV29-1|TRBJ2-5|-|TRBD2
CSVNGLAGGNEQYF
TGCAGCGTCAACGGACTAGCGGGAGGCAATGAGCAGTACTTC
>TRBV10-3|TRBJ2-5|-|-
CVIRQLVGETQYF
TGTGTCATCAGACAACTAGTAGGAGAGACCCAGTACTTC
>TRBV14|TRBJ2-1|-|TRBD1
CASSQGTGAYNEQFF
TGTGCCAGCAGCCAAGGGACAGGCGCCTACAATGAGCAGTTCTTC
>TRBV5-6|TRBJ2-7|-|-
CASSLWRGFDEQYF
TGTGCCAGCAGCTTGTGGCGGGGATTCGACGAGCAGTACTTC
>TRBV20-1|TRBJ2-7|-|TRBD2
CSGREGTSYEQYF
TGCAGTGGGCGGGAGGGCACTTCCTACGAGCAGTACTTC
>TRBV5-1|TRBJ2-7|few|-
CASSLVPLYEQYF
TGCGCCAGCAGCTTGGTACCTCTCTACGAGCAGTACTTC
>TRBV10-1|TRBJ1-2|-|-
CASFQQDYGYTF
TGCGCCAGCTTCCAACAGGACTATGGCTACACCTTC
>TRBV9|TRBJ2-5|-|TRBD2
CASSERLAGVETQYF
TGTGCCAGCAGCGAAAGACTAGCGGGAGTCGAGACCCAGTACTTC
>TRBV15|TRBJ2-7|-|-
CATSRVGGGEQYF
TGTGCCACCAGCAGAGTGGGGGGTGGAGAGCAGTACTTC
>TRBV20-1|TRBJ1-5|once|-
CSATPGRQPQHF
TGCAGTGCTACTCCGGGCCGCCAGCCCCAGCATTTT
>TRBV4-1|TRBJ2-3|-|TRBD2
CASSHRTSSADTQYF
TGCGCCAGCAGCCACCGGACTAGTAGCGCAGATACGCAGTATTTT